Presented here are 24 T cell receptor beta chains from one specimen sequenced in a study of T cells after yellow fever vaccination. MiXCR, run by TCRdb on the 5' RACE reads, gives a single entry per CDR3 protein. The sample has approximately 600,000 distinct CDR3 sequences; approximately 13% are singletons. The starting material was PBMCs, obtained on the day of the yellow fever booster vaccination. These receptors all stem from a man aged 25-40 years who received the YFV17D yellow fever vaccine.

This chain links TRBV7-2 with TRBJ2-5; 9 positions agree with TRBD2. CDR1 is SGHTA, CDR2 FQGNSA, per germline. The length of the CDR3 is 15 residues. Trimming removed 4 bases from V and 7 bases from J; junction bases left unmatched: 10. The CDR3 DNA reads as TGTGCCAGCAGCTCATTAGCGGGAGAGGAAGCGACCCAGTACTTC. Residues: CASSSLAGEEATQYF.

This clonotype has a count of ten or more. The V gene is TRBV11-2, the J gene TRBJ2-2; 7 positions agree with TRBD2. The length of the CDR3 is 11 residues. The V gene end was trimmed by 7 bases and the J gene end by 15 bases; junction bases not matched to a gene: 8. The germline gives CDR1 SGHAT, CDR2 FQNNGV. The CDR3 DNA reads TGTGCCAGCACCCCCGGAGGGAGGGTGTTTTTT. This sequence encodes CASTPGGRVFF.

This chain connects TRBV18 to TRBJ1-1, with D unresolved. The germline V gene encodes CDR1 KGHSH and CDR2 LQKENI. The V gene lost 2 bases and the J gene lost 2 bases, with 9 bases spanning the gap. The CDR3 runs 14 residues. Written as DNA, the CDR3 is TGTGCCAGCTCACCAGTGGAGGGAAACACTGAAGCTTTCTTT. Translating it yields CASSPVEGNTEAFF.

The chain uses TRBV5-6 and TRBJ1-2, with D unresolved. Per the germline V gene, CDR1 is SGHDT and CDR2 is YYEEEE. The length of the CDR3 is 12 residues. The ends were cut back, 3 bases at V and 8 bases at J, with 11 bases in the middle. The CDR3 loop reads CASSSGFIGYTF. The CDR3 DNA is TGTGCCAGCAGCTCCGGGTTCATCGGCTACACCTTC. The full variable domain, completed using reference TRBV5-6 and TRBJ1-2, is DAGVTQSPTHLIKTRGQQVTLRCSPKSGHDTVSWYQQALGQGPQFIFQYYEEEERQRGNFPDRFSGHQFPNYSSELNVNALLLGDSALYLCASSSGFIGYTFGSGTRLTVV.

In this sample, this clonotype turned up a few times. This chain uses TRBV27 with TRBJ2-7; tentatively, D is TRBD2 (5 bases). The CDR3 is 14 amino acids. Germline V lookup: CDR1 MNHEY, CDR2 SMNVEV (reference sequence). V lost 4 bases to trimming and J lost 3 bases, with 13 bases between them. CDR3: CASSSIPAVYEQYF. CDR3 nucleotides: TGTGCCAGCAGTTCCATACCAGCGGTCTACGAGCAGTACTTC.

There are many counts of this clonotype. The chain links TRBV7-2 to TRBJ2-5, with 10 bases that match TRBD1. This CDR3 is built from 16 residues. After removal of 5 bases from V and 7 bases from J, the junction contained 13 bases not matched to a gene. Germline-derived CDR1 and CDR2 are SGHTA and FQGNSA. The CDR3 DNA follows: TGTGCCAGCAGCCTAGGGGGACAGGGGCCGACGGGGACCCAGTACTTC. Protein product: CASSLGGQGPTGTQYF.

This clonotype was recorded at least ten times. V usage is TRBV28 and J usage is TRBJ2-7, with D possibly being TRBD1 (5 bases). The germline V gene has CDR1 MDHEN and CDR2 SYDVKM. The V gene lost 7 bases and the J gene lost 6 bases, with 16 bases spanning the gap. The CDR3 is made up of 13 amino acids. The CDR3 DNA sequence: TGTGCCAGCACTGGGGCCATTACGATCGAGCAGTACTTC. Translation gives CASTGAITIEQYF.

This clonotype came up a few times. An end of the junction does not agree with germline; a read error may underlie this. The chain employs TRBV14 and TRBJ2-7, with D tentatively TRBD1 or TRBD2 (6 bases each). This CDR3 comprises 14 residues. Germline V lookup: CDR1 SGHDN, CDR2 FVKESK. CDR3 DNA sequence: TGTGCCAGCAGCCAGAGACTAGACAGGAACGAACAGTACTTC. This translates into CASSQRLDRNEQYF.

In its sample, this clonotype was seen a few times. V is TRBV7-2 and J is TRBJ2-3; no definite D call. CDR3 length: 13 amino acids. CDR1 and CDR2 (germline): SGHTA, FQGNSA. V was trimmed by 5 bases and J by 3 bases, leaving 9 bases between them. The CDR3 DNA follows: TGTGCCAGCAGCCCTCTTTTTACAGATACGCAGTATTTT. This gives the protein CASSPLFTDTQYF. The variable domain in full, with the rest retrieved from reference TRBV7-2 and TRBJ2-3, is GAGVSQSPSNKVTEKGKDVELRCDPISGHTALYWYRQSLGQGLEFLIYFQGNSAPDKSGLPSDRFSAERTGGSVSTLTIQRTQQEDSAVYLCASSPLFTDTQYFGPGTRLTVL.

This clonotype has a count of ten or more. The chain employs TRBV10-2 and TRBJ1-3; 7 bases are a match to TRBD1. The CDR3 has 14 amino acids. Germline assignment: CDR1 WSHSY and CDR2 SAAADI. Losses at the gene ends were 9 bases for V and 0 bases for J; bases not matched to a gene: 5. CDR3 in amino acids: CASSQGFSGNTIYF. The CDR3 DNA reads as TGCGCCAGTTCACAGGGGTTCTCTGGAAACACCATATATTTT.

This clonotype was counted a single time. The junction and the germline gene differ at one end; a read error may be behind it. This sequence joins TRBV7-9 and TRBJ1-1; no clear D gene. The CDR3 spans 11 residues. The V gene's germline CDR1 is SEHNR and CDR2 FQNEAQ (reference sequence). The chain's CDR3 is CASSSPTGAFF. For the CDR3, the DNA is TGTGCCAGCAGCTCTCCGACTGGAGCTTTCTTT.

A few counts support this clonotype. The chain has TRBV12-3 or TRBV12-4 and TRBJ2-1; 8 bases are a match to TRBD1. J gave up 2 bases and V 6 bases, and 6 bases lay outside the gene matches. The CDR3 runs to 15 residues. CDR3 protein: CASSKDRAPYNEQFF. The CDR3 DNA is TGTGCCAGCAGCAAGGACAGGGCCCCCTACAATGAGCAGTTCTTC.

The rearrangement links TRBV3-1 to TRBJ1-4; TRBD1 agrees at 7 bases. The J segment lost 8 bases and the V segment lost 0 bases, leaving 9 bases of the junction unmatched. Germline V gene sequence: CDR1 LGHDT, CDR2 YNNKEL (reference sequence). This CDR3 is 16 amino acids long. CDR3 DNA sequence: TGTGCCAGCAGCCAAGAACGTGCAGGGGGTCGGGAAAAACTGTTTTTT. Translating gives CASSQERAGGREKLFF.

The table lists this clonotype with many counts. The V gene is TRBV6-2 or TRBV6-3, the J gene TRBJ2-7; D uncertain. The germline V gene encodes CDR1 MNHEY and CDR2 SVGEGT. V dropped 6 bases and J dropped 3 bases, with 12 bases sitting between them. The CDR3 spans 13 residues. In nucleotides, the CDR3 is TGTGCCAGCAGCCTTGTGTCCCTCTACGAGCAGTACTTC. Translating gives CASSLVSLYEQYF.

CDR3 bases: TGTGCCTGGAGTATCGGGCTAGCAACTAATGAAAAACTGTTTTTT. As protein: CAWSIGLATNEKLFF. The chain carries TRBV30 and TRBJ1-4; D gene unclear. The CDR3 is 15 residues long. Germline CDR1 GTSNPN, CDR2 SVGIG (reference sequence). The germline V and J ends were trimmed by 2 bases and 0 bases, with 10 bases remaining between them.

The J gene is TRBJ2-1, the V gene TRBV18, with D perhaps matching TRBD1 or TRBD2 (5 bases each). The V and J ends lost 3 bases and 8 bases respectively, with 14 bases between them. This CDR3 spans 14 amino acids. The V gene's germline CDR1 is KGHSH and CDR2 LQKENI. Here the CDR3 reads CASSPQLRGDEQFF. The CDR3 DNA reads TGTGCCAGCTCACCGCAGCTAAGGGGAGATGAGCAGTTCTTC.

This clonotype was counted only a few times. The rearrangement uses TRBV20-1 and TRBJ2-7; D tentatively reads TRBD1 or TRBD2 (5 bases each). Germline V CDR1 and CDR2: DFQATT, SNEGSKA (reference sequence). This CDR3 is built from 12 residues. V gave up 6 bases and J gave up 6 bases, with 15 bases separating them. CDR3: CSALIRGPEQYF. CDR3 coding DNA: TGCAGTGCCCTAATACGGGGCCCCGAGCAGTACTTC.

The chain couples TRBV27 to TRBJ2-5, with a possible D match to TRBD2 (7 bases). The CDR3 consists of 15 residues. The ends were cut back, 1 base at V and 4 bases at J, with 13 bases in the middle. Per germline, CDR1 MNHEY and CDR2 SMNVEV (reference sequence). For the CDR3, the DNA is TGTGCCAGCAGTTTATTTGGGGGGGGCCCAGAGACCCAGTACTTC. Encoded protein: CASSLFGGGPETQYF.

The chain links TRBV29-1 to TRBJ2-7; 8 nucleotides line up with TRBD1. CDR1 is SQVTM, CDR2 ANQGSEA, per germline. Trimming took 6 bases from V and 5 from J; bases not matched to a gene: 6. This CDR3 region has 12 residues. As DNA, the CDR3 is TGCAGCGTCGACAGGGGAGGCCACGAGCAGTACTTC. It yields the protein CSVDRGGHEQYF.

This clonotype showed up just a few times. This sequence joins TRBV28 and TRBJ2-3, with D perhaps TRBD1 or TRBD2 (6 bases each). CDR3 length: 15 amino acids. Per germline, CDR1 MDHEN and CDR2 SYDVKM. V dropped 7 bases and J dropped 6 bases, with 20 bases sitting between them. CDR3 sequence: CASTRGEGALDTQYF. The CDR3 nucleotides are TGTGCCAGCACAAGGGGGGAAGGGGCATTGGATACGCAGTATTTT.

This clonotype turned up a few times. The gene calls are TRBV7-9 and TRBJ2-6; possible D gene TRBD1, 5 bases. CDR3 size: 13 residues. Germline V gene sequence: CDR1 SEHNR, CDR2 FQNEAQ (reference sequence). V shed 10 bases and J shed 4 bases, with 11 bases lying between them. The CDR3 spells CAKTDGGANVLTF. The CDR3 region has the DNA TGTGCCAAGACAGATGGGGGGGCCAACGTCCTGACTTTC.

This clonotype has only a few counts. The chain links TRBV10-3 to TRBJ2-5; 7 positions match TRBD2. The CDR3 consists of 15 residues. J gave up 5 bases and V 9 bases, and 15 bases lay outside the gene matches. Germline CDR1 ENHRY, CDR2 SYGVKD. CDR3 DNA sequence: TGTGCCATACAAACGGGTGGCGGGAGTGGGGAGACCCAGTACTTC. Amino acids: CAIQTGGGSGETQYF.

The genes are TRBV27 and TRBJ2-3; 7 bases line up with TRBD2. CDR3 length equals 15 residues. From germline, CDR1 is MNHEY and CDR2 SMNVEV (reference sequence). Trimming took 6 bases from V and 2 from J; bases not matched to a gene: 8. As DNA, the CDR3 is TGTGCCAGCAGCGAGATCGGGACTATCACAGATACGCAGTATTTT. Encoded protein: CASSEIGTITDTQYF.

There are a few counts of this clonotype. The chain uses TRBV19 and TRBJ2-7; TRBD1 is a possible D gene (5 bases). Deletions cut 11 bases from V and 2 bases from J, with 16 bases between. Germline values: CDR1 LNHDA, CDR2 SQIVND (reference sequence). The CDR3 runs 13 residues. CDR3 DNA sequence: TGTGCCTCCAGCCGGGTAGGGGCCTACGAGCAGTACTTC. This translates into CASSRVGAYEQYF.